This T cell receptor beta chain comes out of a study of T cells in Graves' hyperthyroidism and ophthalmopathy. What was amplified from RNA transcripts were TCR beta CDR3 regions. The HTBI primer set served for first-round RT-PCR of the TCR CDR3. One entry per CDR3 protein results from TCRdb running MiXCR on the multiplex PCR reads. The data contain approximately 590,000 distinct CDR3 sequences, around 46% of them singletons. A remark on this clonotype: Antigen: not known.

This CDR3 spans 15 amino acids. V gave up 6 bases and J gave up 0 bases, with 12 bases separating them. Per germline, CDR1 SNHLY and CDR2 FYNNEI. Study-wide points: From stable hyperthyroidism, ophthalmopathy was set apart by a 13 V-J model.

For Graves' hyperthyroidism to be stable, ophthalmopathy could not progress within 18 months. Hyperthyroidism had been newly diagnosed in patients aged 18 to 65, and its duration was under 2 months. This clonotype was obtained from a woman aged 18-29 years with Graves' hyperthyroidism. What was sequenced was peripheral blood or thyroid tissue (not recorded which). The J gene is TRBJ1-5, the V gene TRBV2; no reliable D call. CDR3 DNA sequence: TGTGCCAGCAGGAAGACGGAATATAGCAATCAGCCCCAGCATTTT. It is translated as CASRKTEYSNQPQHF.